These 3 T cell receptor beta chains were all obtained from the same sample, sequenced in a study of T cell clones after liver transplantation (dated by TCRdb to the late 2010s). Libraries were made using the immunoSEQ multiplex PCR assay. TCRdb limited this immuneACCESS table to in-frame rearrangements with V and J called. A share of clones is missing; checked studies link under half to unresolved V genes, and the rest is unexplained. The sample records 40,000 to 55,000 clones, approximately 86% of which are singletons. Jointly, the top ten make up more than 2% of the sample. The sequencing here drew on CD4+ T cells from blood, taken 24 months after liver transplant. The receptors were sampled from a human patient who received a liver transplant. Once a transplant has taken place, some T cells may be donor derived.

This chain uses TRBV6-1 with TRBJ1-6; perhaps TRBD1 as D (6 bases). CDR1 is MNHNS and CDR2 is SASEGT in the germline V gene. The CDR3 loop spans 17 amino acids. V gave up 3 bases and J gave up 0 bases, with 12 bases separating them. DNA for the CDR3: TGTGCCAGCAGTGATCCTCAGGGGAGCTCCTATAATTCACCCCTCCACTTT. Amino acid sequence: CASSDPQGSSYNSPLHF.

V usage is TRBV5-1 and J usage is TRBJ1-3, with D uncertain. Trimming shortened V by 4 bases and J by 7 bases, and 27 bases separated the two germline ends. Per germline, CDR1 SGHRS and CDR2 YFSETQ. The CDR3 sequence is 18 residues long. As DNA, the CDR3 is TGCGCCAGCAGCCAACTTACGGGCGGCCGGGGTCGTGGGAACACCATATATTTT. It specifies CASSQLTGGRGRGNTIYF.

The rearrangement uses TRBV4-2 and TRBJ1-2, with TRBD1 identical over 7 bases. V lost 0 bases to trimming and J lost 4 bases; unmatched junction nucleotides: 5. Germline V gene lookup returns CDR1 LGHNA and CDR2 YNFKEQ. The CDR3 is 15 amino acids. The CDR3 DNA is TGTGCCAGCAGCCAAGATTTGACAGGGACCTATGGCTACACCTTC. Protein sequence: CASSQDLTGTYGYTF.